This TCR beta chain is from a study of PD-1 blockade in classical Hodgkin lymphoma. Data came from immunoSEQ multiplex PCR; TCRdb stores just in-frame clones and leaves some out. The table has around 57,000 clones, roughly nine tenths seen once. Time point given: cycle 4 day 1 (C4D1), after about 6 weeks of nivolumab. Relapse was seen in all patients after autologous stem cell transplantation, and brentuximab vedotin exposure was variable. Study conclusions and caveats: CD4+ TCR diversity, unlike CD8+, climbed significantly by C4D1. What drove the repertoire differences, possibly disease activity or prior therapy, has not been defined. Lower baseline TCR diversity was reported for newly diagnosed patients than for healthy donors.

On this clone: Its antigen is undetermined.

The V segment lost 2 bases and the J segment 3 bases; nucleotides outside the gene matches: 3. CDR3 size: 16 residues. CDR1 is MRHNA, CDR2 SNTAGT, per germline. This TCR derives from a human donor with classical Hodgkin lymphoma. The gene calls are TRBV6-4 and TRBJ2-1; 11 nucleotides align to TRBD1. The specimen was peripheral blood mononuclear cells (PBMCs), collected before the fourth cycle of nivolumab. The CDR3 DNA follows: TGTGCCAGCAGTGACGGGGGACAGGGGGACTACAATGAGCAGTTCTTC. Translating it yields CASSDGGQGDYNEQFF.